Listed below are T cell receptor beta chains from one sample, sequenced in a study of patients and donors after allogeneic stem cell transplantation. TCRdb re-called the RT-PCR reads with MiXCR, one entry per CDR3 protein. The sample includes more than 150,000 distinct CDR3 sequences, less than 45% of them seen just once. Sequencing used blood, either unsorted or a sorted T cell fraction (not recorded which). These receptors all come from a human donor who was either an allogeneic HSCT recipient or a stem cell or donor lymphocyte infusion donor (not recorded which). It is not recorded whose cells these are; they may come from a transplant donor. The CDR3 runs from the conserved cysteine through the conserved F or W. Some rows have no size entry. The others give once, few or many, or a class for an expanded clone.

clone size,V gene,J gene,CDR3 protein
few,TRBV10-3,TRBJ1-5,CAISEGPGQPQHF
few,TRBV6-2/TRBV6-3,TRBJ1-2,CASKDRGNGYTF
once,TRBV12-3/TRBV12-4,TRBJ2-6,CASSLLVRDSSGANVLTF
-,TRBV30,TRBJ2-3,CASRLAASTDTQYF
few,TRBV11-2,TRBJ1-1,CASSWRVQAFF
-,TRBV29-1,TRBJ1-2,CSVGPGGYGYTF
-,TRBV4-3,TRBJ1-1,CASSPKTGGTEAFF
once,TRBV6-2/TRBV6-3,TRBJ1-2,CASSLDKNYGYTF
-,TRBV29-1,TRBJ2-1,CSVVWWAVSYNEQFF
-,TRBV27,TRBJ2-3,CASSFVASSDTQYF
-,TRBV7-9,TRBJ2-7,CASSRARDDYEQYF
-,TRBV2,TRBJ1-3,CASTVSFSGNTIYF
once,TRBV2,TRBJ2-1,CARGTSGNGEQFF
-,TRBV28,TRBJ2-7,CASSGQGGFAEQYF
few,TRBV15,TRBJ2-5,CATSTGISPETQYF
-,TRBV9,TRBJ2-2,CASSAGSGSGTGELFF
-,TRBV5-6,TRBJ1-2,CASSWRQGRFGYTF
-,TRBV20-1,TRBJ2-3,CSARDRQSTSTDTQYF
few,TRBV19,TRBJ2-1,CASSIRQGSSYNEQFF
few,TRBV12-3/TRBV12-4,TRBJ2-1,CASSYTSGSYNEQFF
few,TRBV6-5,TRBJ2-5,CASSDRGLRGTQYF
-,TRBV12-3/TRBV12-4,TRBJ2-1,CASSLEARGLYNEQFF
once,TRBV20-1,TRBJ2-3,CNAGGSTDTQYF
once,TRBV6-4,TRBJ2-1,CASSSSGRWNEQFF
few,TRBV28,TRBJ2-3,CASSSGSEDTQYF
-,TRBV19,TRBJ2-1,CASRAGRDEQFF
-,TRBV6-5,TRBJ2-5,CASSYGVGEETQYF
-,TRBV7-9,TRBJ1-1,CASSWGEVGTEAFF
-,TRBV6-5,TRBJ1-5,CASKELGTNPASSQHF
-,TRBV27,TRBJ2-7,CASSSDLGRYEQYF
-,TRBV5-1,TRBJ2-1,CASSLGLAENEQFF
-,TRBV7-3,TRBJ2-3,CASSSYPLPTDTQYF
few,TRBV21-1,TRBJ1-4,CASSKEGLRVNEKLFF
few,TRBV12-3/TRBV12-4,TRBJ2-7,CASSLASTTNYEQYF
few,TRBV20-1,TRBJ1-2,CSAPLDRSYGYTF
-,TRBV20-1,TRBJ2-1,CSATQLAGGGNSYNEQFF
few,TRBV19,TRBJ1-1,CASSIGTLGSFF
-,TRBV5-1,TRBJ2-7,CASSPQRYEQYF
-,TRBV29-1,TRBJ2-4,CSVSPGDKNIQYF
few,TRBV12-3/TRBV12-4,TRBJ1-5,CASSFFPPGVGSNQPQHF
many,TRBV12-3/TRBV12-4,TRBJ1-2,CASSLNNYGYTF
-,TRBV6-6,TRBJ2-1,CASSRLAGDGYNEQFF